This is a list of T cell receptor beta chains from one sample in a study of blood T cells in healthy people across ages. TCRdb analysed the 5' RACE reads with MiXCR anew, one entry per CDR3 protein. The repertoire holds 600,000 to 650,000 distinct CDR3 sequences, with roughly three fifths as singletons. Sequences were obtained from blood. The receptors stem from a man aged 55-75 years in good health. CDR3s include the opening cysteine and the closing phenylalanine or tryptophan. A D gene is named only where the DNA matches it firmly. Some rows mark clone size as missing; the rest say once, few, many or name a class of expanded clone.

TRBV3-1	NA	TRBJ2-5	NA	TGTGCCAGCAGCCAAGATCAGGGTTGGGGAGAGACCCAGTACTTC	CASSQDQGWGETQYF
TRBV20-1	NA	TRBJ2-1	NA	TGCAGTGCTAGAAACCCGGGACTTGAAACCAATGAGCAGTTCTTC	CSARNPGLETNEQFF
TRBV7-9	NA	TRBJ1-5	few	TGTGCCAGCAGCTTAACCGGGGATCGCAATCAGCCCCAGCATTTT	CASSLTGDRNQPQHF
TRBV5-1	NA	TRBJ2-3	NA	TGCGCCAGCAGCTTGGACCCAGCGCCCAGCACAGATACGCAGTATTTT	CASSLDPAPSTDTQYF
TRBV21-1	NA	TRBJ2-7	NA	TGTGCCAGCAGCAAAGCGGTCGGGACTAGAGTAGGGGACCGCGGGGAGCAGTACTTC	CASSKAVGTRVGDRGEQYF
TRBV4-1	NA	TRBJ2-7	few	TGCGCCAGCAGCCAAGATTCGGGACATTCCTACGAGCAGTACTTC	CASSQDSGHSYEQYF
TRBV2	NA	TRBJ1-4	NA	TGTGCCAGCAGAACCGGACGGATAAATGAAAAACTGTTTTTT	CASRTGRINEKLFF
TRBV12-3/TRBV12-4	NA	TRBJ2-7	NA	TGTGCCAGCAGTTATCAGGGTTCCGAGCAGTACTTC	CASSYQGSEQYF
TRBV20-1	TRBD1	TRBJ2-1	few	TGCAGTGCTTTCCTCCGGGACAGGGGTTACAATGAGCAGTTCTTC	CSAFLRDRGYNEQFF
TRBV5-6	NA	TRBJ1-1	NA	TGTGCCAGCAGCGCTGACAGACAACCCGCAGCTTTCTTT	CASSADRQPAAFF
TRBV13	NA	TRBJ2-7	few	TGTGCCAGCAGCCACGACGGCTACGAGCAGTACTTC	CASSHDGYEQYF
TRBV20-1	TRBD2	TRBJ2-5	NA	TGCAGTGCTAGTCCGGGGGGGGCTCGAGAGACCCAGTACTTC	CSASPGGARETQYF
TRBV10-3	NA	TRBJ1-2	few	TGTGCCATCAGTGTAGGGGGATCTAACTATGGCTACACCTTC	CAISVGGSNYGYTF
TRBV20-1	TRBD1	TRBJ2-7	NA	TGCAGTGCTAGAGTCCCAGACAGGGGGCTCGGCGAGCAGTACTTC	CSARVPDRGLGEQYF
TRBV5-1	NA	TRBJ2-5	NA	TGCGCCAGCAGTCCTCGACGACTCGGAACAGGGATACAAGAGACCCAGTACTTC	CASSPRRLGTGIQETQYF
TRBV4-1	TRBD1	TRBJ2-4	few	TGCGCCAGCAGCCGAGAAAGGGGGACAGCAGGCCAGTACTTC	CASSRERGTAGQYF
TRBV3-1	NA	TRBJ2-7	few	TGTGCCAGCAGCCAAAACAGGGCGAACTACGAGCAGTACTTC	CASSQNRANYEQYF
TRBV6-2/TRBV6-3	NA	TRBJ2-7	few	TGTGCCAGCAGTTACTCGAAGGAGCAGTACTTC	CASSYSKEQYF
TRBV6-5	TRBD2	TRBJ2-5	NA	TGTGCCAGCAGTGACGTAGCGGGGGCAGAGACCCAGTACTTC	CASSDVAGAETQYF
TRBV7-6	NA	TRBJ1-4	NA	TGTGCCAGCAGCCCCCGTGCAGAAAAACTGTTTTTT	CASSPRAEKLFF
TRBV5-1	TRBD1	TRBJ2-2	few	TGCGCCAGCAGCCCCGGGACAGAGGCAGCTGGGGAGCTGTTTTTT	CASSPGTEAAGELFF
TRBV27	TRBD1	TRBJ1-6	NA	TGTGCCAGCAGCCCCGGATGGGGCAGGGGGGATTCACCCCTCCACTTT	CASSPGWGRGDSPLHF
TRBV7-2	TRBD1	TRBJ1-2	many	TGTGCCAGCAGCTTACCAGGGGGCTTGGCCTACACCTTC	CASSLPGGLAYTF
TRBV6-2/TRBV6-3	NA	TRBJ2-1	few	TGTGCCAGTCTGACGGAGGGGGTGTACAATGAGCAGTTCTTC	CASLTEGVYNEQFF
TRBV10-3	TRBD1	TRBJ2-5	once	TGTGCCATCAGTGAGAACAGGGGGGAGACCCAGTACTTC	CAISENRGETQYF
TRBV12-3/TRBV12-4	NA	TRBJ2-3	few	TGTGCCAGCAGTTGGTCGGAGGGTACGCAGTATTTT	CASSWSEGTQYF
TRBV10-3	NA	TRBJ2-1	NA	TGTGCCATCAGCGCCTATGTCCAGGGGGGGGCTAATGAGCAGTTCTTC	CAISAYVQGGANEQFF
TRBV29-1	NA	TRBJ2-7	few	TGCAGCGTTAGGCGGCTCACGGGACCCGAGCAGTACTTC	CSVRRLTGPEQYF
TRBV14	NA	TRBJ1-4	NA	TGTGCCAGCAGCCGGAGGGACTCTAATGAAAAACTGTTTTTT	CASSRRDSNEKLFF
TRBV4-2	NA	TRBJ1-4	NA	TGTGCCAGCAGCCAAGAGAACACCTCGGGAGAAAAACTGTTTTTT	CASSQENTSGEKLFF
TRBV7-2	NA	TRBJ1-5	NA	TGTGCCAGCAGCCTGGGCGGGCAGGGGATGGGTCAGCCCCAGCATTTT	CASSLGGQGMGQPQHF
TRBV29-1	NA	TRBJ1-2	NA	TGCAGCGTTAAACCGGAGGGTTATGGCTACACCTTC	CSVKPEGYGYTF
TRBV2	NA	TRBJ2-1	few	TGTGCCAGCAGTGAAAGGTCAGGGGCCGCGTATGAGCAGTTCTTC	CASSERSGAAYEQFF
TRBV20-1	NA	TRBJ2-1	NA	TGCAGTGCTTACAGGGAGTTCGACTACGAGCAGTTCTTC	CSAYREFDYEQFF
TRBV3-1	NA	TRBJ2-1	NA	TGTGCCAGCAGCCTGGGTGGCCTGGGGCAAGAGACCCAGTTCTTC	CASSLGGLGQETQFF
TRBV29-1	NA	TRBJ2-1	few	TGCAGCGTTACCTACGCGATGGGAATAAAGGATGAGCAGTTCTTC	CSVTYAMGIKDEQFF
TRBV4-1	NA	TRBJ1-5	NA	TGCGCCAGCAGCCAAGGGAGTAGCAATCAGCCCCAGCATTTT	CASSQGSSNQPQHF
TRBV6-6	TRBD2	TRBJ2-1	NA	TGTGCCAGCAGTTACCCCATCGGACTAGCGGGGGGGCGGGAGCAGTTCTTC	CASSYPIGLAGGREQFF
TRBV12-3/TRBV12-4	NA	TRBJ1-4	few	TGTGCCAGCAGTCGCAGGGTCCTGGGGAAACTGTTTTTT	CASSRRVLGKLFF
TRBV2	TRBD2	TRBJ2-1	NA	TGTGCCAGCGGGCAGATTAGCGGGCCCTACAATGAGCAGTTCTTC	CASGQISGPYNEQFF
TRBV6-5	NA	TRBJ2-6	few	TGTGCCAGCAGGACAGCTGGGGCCAACGTCCTGACTTTC	CASRTAGANVLTF
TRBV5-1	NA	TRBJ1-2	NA	TGCGCCAGCAGCTTGGGCAACGGGTGGGGCTACACCTTC	CASSLGNGWGYTF
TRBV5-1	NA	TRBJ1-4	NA	TGCGCCAGCAGCTCCACAGGAGAAGGCGGTGAAAAACTGTTTTTT	CASSSTGEGGEKLFF
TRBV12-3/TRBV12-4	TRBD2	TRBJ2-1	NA	TGTGCCAGCAGTCCGGGACTAGCGGGGGGATACAATAAGCAGTTCTTC	CASSPGLAGGYNKQFF
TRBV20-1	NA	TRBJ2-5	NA	TGCAGTGCTAGAGTGGCAGGGTATTCGGGTAAAAAGACCCAGTACTTC	CSARVAGYSGKKTQYF
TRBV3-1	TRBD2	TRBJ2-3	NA	TGTGCCAGCAGCCAAGATTGGCGTTCTAGCGGTACGCAGTATTTT	CASSQDWRSSGTQYF
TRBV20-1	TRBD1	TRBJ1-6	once	TGCAGTGCTAGACGGGACAGGGATTCACCCCTCCACTTT	CSARRDRDSPLHF
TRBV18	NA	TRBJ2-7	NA	TGTGCCAGCTCTCAACGGGACCGTCGGGATGAGCAGTACTTC	CASSQRDRRDEQYF
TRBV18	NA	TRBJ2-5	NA	TGTGCCAGCTCACCATCCAACCTCCAAGAGACCCAGTACTTC	CASSPSNLQETQYF
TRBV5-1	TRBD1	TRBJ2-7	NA	TGCGCCAGCAGTCCGGGACAGTGTTACAATGAGCAGTACTTC	CASSPGQCYNEQYF
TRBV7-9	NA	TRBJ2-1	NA	TGTGCCAGCAGCTTCCGAAGGCCTGGGGCTAGCTACAATGAGCAGTTCTTC	CASSFRRPGASYNEQFF
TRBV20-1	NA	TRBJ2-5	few	TGCAGTGCTAGAGGACCCCGAGCGCAAGAGACCCAGTACTTC	CSARGPRAQETQYF
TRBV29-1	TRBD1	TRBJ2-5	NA	TGCAGCGTTGTGGTGGGGAGGACAGGGTCGGGAGAGACCCAGTACTTC	CSVVVGRTGSGETQYF